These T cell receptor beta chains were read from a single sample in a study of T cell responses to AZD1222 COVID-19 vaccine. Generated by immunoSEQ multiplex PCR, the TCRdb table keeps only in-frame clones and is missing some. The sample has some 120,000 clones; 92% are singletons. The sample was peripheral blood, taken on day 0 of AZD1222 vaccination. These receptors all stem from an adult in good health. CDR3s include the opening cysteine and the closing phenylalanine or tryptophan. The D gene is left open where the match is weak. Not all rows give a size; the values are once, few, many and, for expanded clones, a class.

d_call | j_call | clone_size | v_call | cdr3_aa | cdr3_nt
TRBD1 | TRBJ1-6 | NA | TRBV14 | CASSLNRGSPLHF | TGTGCCAGCAGCCTTAACAGGGGATCACCCCTCCACTTT
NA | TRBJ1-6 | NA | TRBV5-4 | CASSEEGPSNSPLHF | TGTGCCAGCAGCGAGGAAGGACCTTCCAATTCACCCCTCCACTTT
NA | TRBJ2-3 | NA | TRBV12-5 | CASENRGQGQYF | TGTGCTAGTGAAAACCGGGGGCAGGGGCAGTATTTT
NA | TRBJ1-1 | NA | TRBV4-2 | CASSQDQWGGANTEAFF | TGTGCCAGCAGCCAAGATCAATGGGGGGGCGCGAACACTGAAGCTTTCTTT
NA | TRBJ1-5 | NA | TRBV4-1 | CASSPHRVSNQPQHF | TGCGCCAGCAGCCCCCACAGGGTTAGCAATCAGCCCCAGCATTTT
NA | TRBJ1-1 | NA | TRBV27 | CASSRWGGSATEAFF | TGTGCCAGCTCTAGATGGGGGGGAAGTGCTACTGAAGCTTTCTTT
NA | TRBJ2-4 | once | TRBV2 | CASSGPDWKNIQYF | TGTGCCAGCAGTGGGCCTGACTGGAAAAACATTCAGTACTTC
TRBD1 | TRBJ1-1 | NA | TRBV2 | CASKQGAEAFF | TGTGCCAGTAAACAGGGGGCTGAAGCTTTCTTT
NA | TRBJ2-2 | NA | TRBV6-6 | CASSFRASGGELFF | TGTGCCAGCAGTTTCAGGGCGTCCGGAGGGGAGCTGTTTTTT
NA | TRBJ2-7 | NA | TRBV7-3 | CASSLVKGHEQYF | TGTGCCAGCAGCTTAGTGAAGGGACACGAGCAGTACTTC
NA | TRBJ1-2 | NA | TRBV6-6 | CASSYSLGPANYGYTF | TGTGCCAGCAGTTACTCCTTGGGGCCTGCTAACTATGGCTACACCTTC
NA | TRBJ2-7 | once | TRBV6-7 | CASSGGLPGYEQYF | TGTGCCAGCAGTGGGGGACTCCCGGGCTACGAGCAGTACTTC
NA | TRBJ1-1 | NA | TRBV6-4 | CASSATGITEAFF | TGTGCCAGCAGTGCCACAGGGATCACTGAAGCTTTCTTT
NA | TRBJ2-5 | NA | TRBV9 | CASSPRGTGGQETQYF | TGTGCCAGCAGCCCCCGGGGGACTGGGGGGCAAGAGACCCAGTACTTC
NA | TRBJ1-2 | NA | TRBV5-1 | CASSLFTRDYTF | TGCGCCAGCAGCTTGTTTACTAGGGACTACACCTTC
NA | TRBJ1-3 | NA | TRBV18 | CASSPTERSGNTIYF | TGTGCCAGCTCACCGACAGAACGCTCTGGAAACACCATATATTTT
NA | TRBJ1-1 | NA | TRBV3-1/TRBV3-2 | CASGLLWGNTEAFF | TGTGCCAGCGGACTACTCTGGGGGAACACTGAAGCTTTCTTT
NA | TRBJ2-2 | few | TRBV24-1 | CATSDQRDTGELFF | TGTGCCACCAGTGATCAGCGGGACACCGGGGAGCTGTTTTTT
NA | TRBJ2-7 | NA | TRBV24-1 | CATTSLPYEQYF | TGTGCCACCACCTCGCTCCCCTACGAGCAGTACTTC
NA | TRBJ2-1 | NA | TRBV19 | CASKEHPYNEQFF | TGTGCCAGTAAGGAGCACCCATACAATGAGCAGTTCTTC
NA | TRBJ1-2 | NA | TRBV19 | CASKASAGTKSGYTF | TGTGCCAGTAAAGCCTCAGCCGGGACGAAAAGCGGCTACACCTTC
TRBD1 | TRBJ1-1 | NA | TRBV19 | CASTPTGEGTEAFF | TGTGCCAGTACCCCGACAGGGGAGGGCACTGAAGCTTTCTTT
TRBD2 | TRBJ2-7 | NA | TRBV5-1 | CASSTELAGGYEQYF | TGCGCCAGCAGCACTGAGCTAGCGGGCGGTTACGAGCAGTACTTC
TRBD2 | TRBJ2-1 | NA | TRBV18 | CASSPGTSSEQFF | TGTGCCAGCTCACCTGGGACTAGTAGCGAGCAGTTCTTC
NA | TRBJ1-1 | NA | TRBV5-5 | CASSFDFRGTEAFF | TGTGCCAGCAGCTTCGATTTTCGAGGAACTGAAGCTTTCTTT
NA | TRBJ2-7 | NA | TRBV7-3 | CASSLIYEQYF | TGTGCCAGCAGCTTAATCTACGAGCAGTACTTC
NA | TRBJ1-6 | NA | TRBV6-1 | CASSDQKRPIKGSPLHF | TGTGCCAGCAGTGATCAGAAAAGACCCATCAAGGGTTCACCCCTCCACTTT